Following are 18 T cell receptor beta chains from one sample sequenced in a study of somatic mutations in cytotoxic T cells in rheumatoid arthritis (dated by TCRdb to the late 2010s). The library was built by means of the immunoSEQ multiplex PCR assay. Held by TCRdb, this immuneACCESS table contains in-frame sequences only and omits some clones. Under half of the omission traces to an unresolved V gene where checked; the cause of the rest is unknown. Here the sample has 8,000 to 9,500 clones; roughly 75% occur a single time. In total, the top ten clones hold under 40% of the sample. Sequenced: CD8+ T cells sorted from blood. These receptors were taken from a woman in her fifties or sixties in good health.

This clone was seen a single time. This chain joins TRBV11-3 and TRBJ2-7; D unclear. Looked up from germline, CDR1 is SGHNT and CDR2 is YENEEA. The CDR3 runs to 13 residues. The V gene lost 7 bases and the J gene lost 3 bases, with 13 bases spanning the gap. This CDR3 reads CASTTRIGYEQYF. CDR3 coding DNA: TGTGCCAGCACCACGCGCATCGGCTACGAGCAGTACTTC.

The count of this clone is one. The junction and the germline gene differ at one end; a read error may be behind it. This chain joins TRBV19 and TRBJ1-2, with D tentatively TRBD1 (6 bases). This CDR3 region has 13 residues. Germline assignment: CDR1 LNHDA and CDR2 SQIVND (reference sequence). DNA of the CDR3: TGTGCCAGTAGCATAGACAGGAACTATGGCTACACCTTC. Its translation is CASSIDRNYGYTF.

The rearrangement links TRBV1 to TRBJ1-1; TRBD1, the table's D call, was not compared with the DNA. TRBV1 constitutes a pseudogene. The length of the CDR3 is 22 residues. CDR3 nucleotide sequence: TGCACCAGCAGCCAAGCCACTAAGGGGGATGGGACCCGAGTTTTTGCGAACACTGAAGCTTTCTTT. As protein: CTSSQATKGDGTRVFANTEAFF.

V and J are TRBV27 and TRBJ1-1; unclear D gene. Germline loops: CDR1 MNHEY, CDR2 SMNVEV (reference sequence). Trimming shortened V by 5 bases and J by 1 base, and 17 bases separated the two germline ends. The CDR3 runs to 16 residues. CDR3 nucleotide sequence: TGTGCCAGCAGTCCCCGAGTCGTGCGGGCGAACACTGAAGCTTTCTTT. This gives the protein CASSPRVVRANTEAFF.

This chain links TRBV23-1 with TRBJ1-1; D is possibly TRBD1 (6 bases). TRBV23-1 belongs to the ORF category, with a function that is uncertain. The CDR3 loop spans 17 amino acids. Trimming took off 0 bases at V and 4 bases at J, with 18 bases between the two ends. The CDR3 nucleotides are TGCGCCAGCAGTCAATCGATGGGGGCGGGGGGGTCCACTGAAGCTTTCTTT. This codes for CASSQSMGAGGSTEAFF.

This rearrangement joins TRBV7-2 to TRBJ2-3, with 10 bases identical to TRBD2. CDR3 length equals 18 residues. V shed 2 bases and J 0 bases; nucleotides not matched to a gene: 8. Germline CDR1 SGHTA, CDR2 FQGNSA. DNA of the CDR3: TGTGCCAGCAGCTTATACCGGGCTAGCGGGGGTAGCACAGATACGCAGTATTTT. This encodes CASSLYRASGGSTDTQYF.

This clone was observed a few times. This rearrangement joins TRBV5-6 to TRBJ2-2; 9 bases align to TRBD1. The ends lost 2 bases at V and 7 bases at J; junction bases unmatched: 6. Germline V gene data show CDR1 as SGHDT and CDR2 as YYEEEE. The CDR3 totals 15 residues. The CDR3 DNA follows: TGTGCCAGCAGCTTTCCACAGGGGGCGATCGGGGAGCTGTTTTTT. The encoded protein is CASSFPQGAIGELFF.

The V call is TRBV5-1, the J call TRBJ2-7, with TRBD1 as a possible D gene (7 bases). The V gene lost 3 bases and the J gene lost 3 bases, with 19 bases spanning the gap. The germline gives CDR1 SGHRS, CDR2 YFSETQ. This CDR3 contains 16 residues. The DNA of the CDR3 is TGCGCCAGCAGCTGGGGGGAATCAGGGGGAGGCTACGAGCAGTACTTC. Translation gives CASSWGESGGGYEQYF.

This clone was observed a handful of times. The chain couples TRBV7-2 to TRBJ2-1, with 12 bases that match TRBD2. Germline assignment: CDR1 SGHTA and CDR2 FQGNSA. This CDR3 has 18 amino acids. The V segment lost 3 bases and the J segment 4 bases; nucleotides outside the gene matches: 10. CDR3 in amino acids: CASSFRLAGGREYNEQFF. CDR3 coding DNA: TGTGCCAGCAGCTTTAGGCTAGCGGGGGGGAGGGAATACAATGAGCAGTTCTTC.

The J gene is TRBJ2-7, the V gene TRBV6-5, with D perhaps TRBD1 (5 bases). The CDR3 spans 14 residues. V gave up 2 bases and J gave up 3 bases, with 11 bases separating them. Looked up from germline, CDR1 is MNHEY and CDR2 is SVGAGI. The CDR3 region has the DNA TGTGCCAGCAGTTACAGGGGTAGTATCTACGAGCAGTACTTC. Translating gives CASSYRGSIYEQYF.

In nucleotides, the CDR3 is TGTGCCAGCTCCCCGCGGCAAGGGGATAACCATATTGACAATCAGCCCCAGCATTTT. As protein: CASSPRQGDNHIDNQPQHF. The chain joins TRBV18 to TRBJ1-5, with D tentatively TRBD1 (5 bases). Germline lookup yields CDR1 KGHSH and CDR2 LQKENI. V lost 6 bases, J lost 3 bases, and 27 bases lay in between. The CDR3 covers 19 residues.

The chain is built from TRBV7-9 and TRBJ1-1; unclear D gene. Germline V gives CDR1 SEHNR, CDR2 FQNEAQ (reference sequence). The CDR3 totals 13 residues. Trimming removed 3 bases at V and 3 bases at J, with 8 bases between. This chain's CDR3 is CASSFPGDTEAFF. The CDR3, as DNA: TGTGCCAGCAGCTTCCCCGGGGACACTGAAGCTTTCTTT.

This rearrangement joins TRBV7-3 to TRBJ1-1, with D unresolved. CDR1 SGHTA and CDR2 FQGTGA come from the germline V gene. The V end was cut by 3 bases, the J end by 1 base, with 6 bases between. The CDR3 covers 13 residues. The CDR3 sequence is CASSFGANTEAFF. The CDR3 DNA sequence: TGTGCCAGCAGCTTTGGAGCGAACACTGAAGCTTTCTTT.

The chain recombines TRBV2 with TRBJ2-2; 14 bases are shared with TRBD2. V lost 4 bases to trimming and J lost 4 bases; unmatched junction nucleotides: 5. Germline-derived CDR1 and CDR2 are SNHLY and FYNNEI. This CDR3 has 17 residues. The CDR3 DNA is TGTGCCAGCAGTGGACTAGCGGGGGGGCTTATCACCGGGGAGCTGTTTTTT. It encodes CASSGLAGGLITGELFF.

The genes are TRBV27 and TRBJ2-4; 7 nucleotides line up with TRBD2. Trimming at V came to 5 bases and at J to 7 bases, leaving 23 bases not matched to a gene. Looked up from germline, CDR1 is MNHEY and CDR2 is SMNVEV (reference sequence). This CDR3 has 19 amino acids. The CDR3 protein is CASSPRSSSAGVYSNIQYF. CDR3 bases: TGTGCCAGCAGTCCCCGGTCATCCAGCGCGGGGGTGTATTCGAACATTCAGTACTTC.

The genes are TRBV7-9 and TRBJ1-1, with D unresolved. Germline CDR1 reads SEHNR; CDR2 reads FQNEAQ (reference sequence). CDR3 length equals 15 residues. Between the trimmed V and J ends, which lost 5 bases and 1 base, there was a span of 14 bases. The CDR3 sequence is CASSAGPEKNTEAFF. The CDR3 nucleotides are TGTGCCAGCAGCGCAGGCCCGGAAAAGAACACTGAAGCTTTCTTT.

The genes are TRBV4-2 and TRBJ2-7; 9 nucleotides agree with TRBD1. Germline loops: CDR1 LGHNA, CDR2 YNFKEQ. Trimming cost V 2 bases and J 5 bases; bases outside gene matches: 10. This CDR3 has 16 residues. CDR3 in amino acids: CASSQILGTGSHEQYF. CDR3 nucleotides: TGTGCCAGCAGCCAAATTCTCGGGACAGGGTCCCACGAGCAGTACTTC.

Note on this clone: The junction does not match germline at one end; this may be a read error. V usage is TRBV6-1 and J usage is TRBJ1-6; 7 bases align to TRBD1. The CDR3 loop spans 18 amino acids. The germline V gene has CDR1 MNHNS and CDR2 SASEGT. In DNA form, the CDR3 reads TGTGCCAGCAGTAAAGCGACAGGGTCGAGCTCCTATAATTCACCCCTCCACTTT. It is translated as CASSKATGSSSYNSPLHF.